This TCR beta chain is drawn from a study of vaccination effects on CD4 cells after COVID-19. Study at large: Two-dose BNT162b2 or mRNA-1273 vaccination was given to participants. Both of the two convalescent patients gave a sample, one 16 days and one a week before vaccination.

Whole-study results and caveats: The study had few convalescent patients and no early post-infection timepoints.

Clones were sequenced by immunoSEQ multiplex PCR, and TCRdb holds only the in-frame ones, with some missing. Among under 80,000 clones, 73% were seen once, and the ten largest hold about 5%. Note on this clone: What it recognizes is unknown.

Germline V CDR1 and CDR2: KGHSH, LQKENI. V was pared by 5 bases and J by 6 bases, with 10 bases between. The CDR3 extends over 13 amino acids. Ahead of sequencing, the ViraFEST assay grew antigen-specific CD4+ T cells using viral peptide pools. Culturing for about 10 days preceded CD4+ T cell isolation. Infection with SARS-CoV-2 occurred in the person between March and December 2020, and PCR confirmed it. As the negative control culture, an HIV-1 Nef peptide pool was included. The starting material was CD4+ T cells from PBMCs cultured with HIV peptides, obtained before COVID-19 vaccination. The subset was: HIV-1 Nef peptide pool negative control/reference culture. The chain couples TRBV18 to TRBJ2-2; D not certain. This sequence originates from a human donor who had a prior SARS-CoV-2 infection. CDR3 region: CASSSSISGELFF. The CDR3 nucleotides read TGTGCCAGCTCATCAAGTATTTCCGGGGAGCTGTTTTTT.